This T cell receptor beta chain was recovered during a study of T cell responses to AZD1222 COVID-19 vaccine. General study findings and limits: When two AZD1222 doses had been given, Spike-specific TCR breadth and depth rose. Samples come after the peak T cell response, not at day 14. Donors were mostly white British, more females; clonal diversity possibly underestimated. Close to half of spike-specific TCRs reportedly recognize unmutated variant regions.

The germline CDR1 and CDR2 sequences are SNHLY and FYNNEI. The CDR3 runs to 14 residues. V dropped 3 bases and J dropped 1 base, with 9 bases sitting between them. Data came from immunoSEQ multiplex PCR; TCRdb stores just in-frame clones and leaves some out. The data contain about 150,000 clones, around 85% of them singletons. Worth noting for this clone: Its antigen remains unknown.

The gene calls are TRBV2 and TRBJ1-1, with a tentative D call TRBD1 (5 bases). Sample: peripheral blood, taken on day 0 of MenACWY control vaccination. The TCR was taken from an adult in good health. The CDR3 nucleotides read TGTGCCAGCAGTGACAGGGTGGGGAACACTGAAGCTTTCTTT. As protein: CASSDRVGNTEAFF.